This T cell receptor beta chain was found in a study of shared clonotypes between healthy human individuals. Overall study results and limits: Clonotype sharing among donors, it was expected, would be affected by sequencing depth.

Germline lookup yields CDR1 LGHNA and CDR2 YSLEER. The CDR3 extends over 14 amino acids. V lost 0 bases to trimming and J lost 9 bases, with 14 bases between them. Points on this clone: The target antigen is unknown.

Running of the assay took place at deep level. Here immunoSEQ multiplex PCR was the method, and the copy in TCRdb shows in-frame clones only, minus some. The sample has roughly 1.4 million clones, 98% seen once. This sequence joins TRBV4-3 and TRBJ2-5, with unresolved D. The receptor was isolated from a man younger than 40 in good health. Input material: naive CD4+ T cells sorted from blood. Documented subset: CD45RA+ positively selected. The CDR3 loop reads CASSQDLVITAQYF. CDR3 DNA sequence: TGCGCCAGCAGCCAAGATCTTGTAATTACGGCCCAGTACTTC.